This T cell receptor (beta chain) was sequenced during a study of blood T cell repertoires in COVID-19 (dated by TCRdb to about 2020). Some background on the complete study: Samples covering the acute and convalescent phases of COVID-19 were provided by collaborators in the United States, Italy and Spain. The samples were drawn from two sources: the first 160 participants of the ongoing ImmuneRACE study, and over 950 subjects contributed by 6 global collaborators. The prospective study material was composed of cDNA or gDNA derived from T cells, B-cell-depleted T cells, or PBMCs. The dataset comprised deeply sampled blood TCRbeta repertoires from subjects exposed to, actively infected with, or recovered from COVID-19. Where available, HLA class I and class II types were taken from metadata supplied by the sample provider and were not determined by assay-based typing. Nearly every sample came with metadata listing a de-identified subject ID, COVID-19 status, age in years and sex. A freely available public database, intended as a resource for researchers studying the immune response to SARS-CoV-2, is where the repertoires were released.

Findings and caveats that apply to the study as a whole: How much clinical and demographic metadata was included differed by source and by participant, and the metadata was provided uncurated.

Participants in the prospective study were enrolled through a virtual design, were aged roughly 18 to 100 years, and lived in about 25 United States geographic areas. To assign participants to cohorts, the prospective study relied on clinical history that participants themselves reported in a screening survey and a study questionnaire. Recovered participants in ImmuneRACE Cohort 3 were defined by two consecutive negative NP/OP PCR tests, clearance by a healthcare professional, or resolution of symptoms. Each participant in the prospective study had whole blood, serum and a nasopharyngeal or oropharyngeal swab collected by mobile phlebotomists. Prospective study participants could optionally give additional blood draws and questionnaires over an approximately two-month period. Prospective study blood samples were shipped either frozen or at room temperature before DNA extraction. The CDR3, cysteine through phenylalanine, is 15 amino acids long. Kept here is only the CDR3 DNA, which spans 45 bases and is read in frame from base 1. Cut back by 5 bases and 4 bases, the V and J ends lie 17 bases apart. CDR1 MNHEY and CDR2 SVGAGI were looked up in the germline V gene.

In regard to this clone: Its antigen has not been determined. No per-base quality is available; no much larger clone lies one base away.

The immunoSEQ Assay, a bias-controlled multiplex PCR, was used to amplify TCRbeta CDR3 regions from genomic DNA. The original pipeline was this. Nucleated cell counts per sample were estimated from amplification of reference gene primers within the assay. To quantify the absolute abundance of each unique TCRbeta CDR3 rearrangement, sequence reads were collapsed and filtered. For each sample, productive Simpson clonality was calculated as the square root of Simpson's diversity index over productive rearrangements. TCRdb carries this immuneACCESS record with in-frame sequences only. Its versions omit some clonotypes, under half of them owing to an unresolved V gene in the studies checked, with the rest unexplained. The V and J calls and clone size were taken over from that table, and D and trimming were inferred from the DNA. Present in this sample are roughly 250,000 clones, around 90% of which were seen just once. The ten largest account for roughly 1.6% of the sample.

Source material: PBMCs or T cells enriched from blood (not recorded which). The source is a woman aged 45-65 years who had recovered from COVID-19. Recombination connected TRBV6-5 to TRBJ1-2, and the D gene may be TRBD1, 6 bases matching. The CDR3 protein is CASSTRGGGGYGYTF. At the DNA level, the sequence is TGTGCCAGCAGTACCCGGGGAGGGGGTGGCTATGGCTACACCTTC.